This section outlines one TCR beta chain sequence together with its context. The data stem from a study of OX40 agonist ivuxolimab in advanced cancers. From germline, CDR1 is SGHDN and CDR2 FVKESK. The CDR3 totals 13 residues. The V and J ends lost 4 bases and 6 bases respectively, with 12 bases between them. TCRdb's table, derived via immunoSEQ multiplex PCR, lists solely in-frame clones and lacks some. The sample carries 40,000 to 55,000 clones, nearly 90% recorded once. The TCR sequence derives from an adult with an advanced solid tumor such as melanoma, head and neck, liver or kidney cancer. The rearrangement links TRBV14 to TRBJ1-1; D call uncertain. The sample here was CD4+ or CD8+ T cells sorted from blood, taken in a trial of the OX40 agonist ivuxolimab. The CDR3 region is CASSPRVVAEAFF. CDR3 coding DNA: TGTGCCAGCAGCCCTAGAGTAGTGGCTGAAGCTTTCTTT. Full variable domain (remainder filled in from reference TRBV14 and TRBJ1-1): EAGVTQFPSHSVIEKGQTVTLRCDPISGHDNLYWYRRVMGKEIKFLLHFVKESKQDESGMPNNRFLAERTGGTYSTLKVQPAELEDSGVYFCASSPRVVAEAFFGQGTRLTVV.